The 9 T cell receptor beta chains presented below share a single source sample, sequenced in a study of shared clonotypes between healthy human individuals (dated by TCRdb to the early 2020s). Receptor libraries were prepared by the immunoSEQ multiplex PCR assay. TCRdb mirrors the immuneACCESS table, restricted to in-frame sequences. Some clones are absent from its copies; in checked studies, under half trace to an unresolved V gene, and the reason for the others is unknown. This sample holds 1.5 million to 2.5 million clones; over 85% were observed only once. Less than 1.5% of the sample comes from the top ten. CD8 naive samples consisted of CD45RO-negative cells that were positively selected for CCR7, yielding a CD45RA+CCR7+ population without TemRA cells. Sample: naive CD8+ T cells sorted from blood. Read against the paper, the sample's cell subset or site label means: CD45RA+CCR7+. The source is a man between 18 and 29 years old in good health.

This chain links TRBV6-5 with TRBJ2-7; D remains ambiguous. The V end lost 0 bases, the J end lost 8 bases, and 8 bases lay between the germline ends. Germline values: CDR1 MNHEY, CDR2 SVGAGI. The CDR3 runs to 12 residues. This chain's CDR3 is CASSYSPNQQYF. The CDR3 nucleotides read TGTGCCAGCAGTTACTCGCCAAATCAGCAGTACTTC.

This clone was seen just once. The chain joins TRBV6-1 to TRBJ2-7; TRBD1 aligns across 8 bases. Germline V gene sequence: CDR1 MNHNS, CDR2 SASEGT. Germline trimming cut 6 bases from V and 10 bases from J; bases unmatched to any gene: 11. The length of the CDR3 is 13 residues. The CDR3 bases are TGTGCCAGCAGAACCGGGACAGGACCCACCCAGTACTTC. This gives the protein CASRTGTGPTQYF.

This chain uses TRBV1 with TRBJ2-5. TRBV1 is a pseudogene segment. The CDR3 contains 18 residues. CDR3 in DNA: TGCACCAGCAGCCAAGATGGTTTGAGGGGACCACCCCCGGAGACCCAGTACTTC. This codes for CTSSQDGLRGPPPETQYF.

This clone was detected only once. CDR3 amino acids: CASSITTSGRVDGETQYF. The DNA of the CDR3 is TGTGCCAGCAGCATAACGACTAGCGGGAGAGTTGATGGAGAGACCCAGTACTTC. The chain uses TRBV9 and TRBJ2-5; 12 bases match TRBD2. The length of the CDR3 is 18 residues. The V and J ends lost 4 bases and 4 bases, in that order; junction bases with no gene match: 14. CDR1 is SGDLS and CDR2 is YYNGEE in the germline V gene. Complete variable domain (other parts from reference TRBV9 and TRBJ2-5): DSGVTQTPKHLITATGQRVTLRCSPRSGDLSVYWYQQSLDQGLQFLIQYYNGEERAKGNILERFSAQQFPDLHSELNLSSLELGDSALYFCASSITTSGRVDGETQYFGPGTRLLVL.

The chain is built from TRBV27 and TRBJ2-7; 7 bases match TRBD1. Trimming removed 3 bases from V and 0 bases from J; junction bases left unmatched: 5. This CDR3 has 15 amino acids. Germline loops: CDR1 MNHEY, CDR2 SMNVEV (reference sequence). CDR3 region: CASSFTGAASYEQYF. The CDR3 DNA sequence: TGTGCCAGCAGTTTTACAGGGGCCGCCTCCTACGAGCAGTACTTC.

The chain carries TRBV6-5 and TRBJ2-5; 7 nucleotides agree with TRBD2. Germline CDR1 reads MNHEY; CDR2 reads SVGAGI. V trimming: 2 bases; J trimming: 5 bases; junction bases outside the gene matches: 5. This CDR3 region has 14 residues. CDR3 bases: TGTGCCAGCAGTTACGTGGGAGGGCCGGAGACCCAGTACTTC. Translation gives CASSYVGGPETQYF.

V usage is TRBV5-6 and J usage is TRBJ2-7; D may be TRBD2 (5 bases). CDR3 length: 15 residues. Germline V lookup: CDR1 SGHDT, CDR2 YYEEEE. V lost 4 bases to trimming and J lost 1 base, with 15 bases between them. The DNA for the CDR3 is TGTGCCAGCAGCCCACCGACGGGAACATCCTACGAGCAGTACTTC. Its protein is CASSPPTGTSYEQYF. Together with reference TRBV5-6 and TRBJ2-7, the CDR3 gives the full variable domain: DAGVTQSPTHLIKTRGQQVTLRCSPKSGHDTVSWYQQALGQGPQFIFQYYEEEERQRGNFPDRFSGHQFPNYSSELNVNALLLGDSALYLCASSPPTGTSYEQYFGPGTRLTVT.

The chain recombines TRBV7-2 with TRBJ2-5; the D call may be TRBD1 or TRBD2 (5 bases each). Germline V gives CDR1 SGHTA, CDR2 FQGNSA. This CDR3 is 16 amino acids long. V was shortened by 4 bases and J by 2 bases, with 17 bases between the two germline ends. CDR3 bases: TGTGCCAGCAGCTACTTAGGATTGGGACCTCAAGAGACCCAGTACTTC. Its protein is CASSYLGLGPQETQYF.

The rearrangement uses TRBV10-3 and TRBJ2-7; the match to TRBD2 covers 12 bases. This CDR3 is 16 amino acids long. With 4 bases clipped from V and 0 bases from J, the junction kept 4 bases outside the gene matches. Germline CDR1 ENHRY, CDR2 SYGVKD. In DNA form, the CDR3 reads TGTGCCATCAGTGGGGGACTAGCGGGTTCCTCCTACGAGCAGTACTTC. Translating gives CAISGGLAGSSYEQYF.